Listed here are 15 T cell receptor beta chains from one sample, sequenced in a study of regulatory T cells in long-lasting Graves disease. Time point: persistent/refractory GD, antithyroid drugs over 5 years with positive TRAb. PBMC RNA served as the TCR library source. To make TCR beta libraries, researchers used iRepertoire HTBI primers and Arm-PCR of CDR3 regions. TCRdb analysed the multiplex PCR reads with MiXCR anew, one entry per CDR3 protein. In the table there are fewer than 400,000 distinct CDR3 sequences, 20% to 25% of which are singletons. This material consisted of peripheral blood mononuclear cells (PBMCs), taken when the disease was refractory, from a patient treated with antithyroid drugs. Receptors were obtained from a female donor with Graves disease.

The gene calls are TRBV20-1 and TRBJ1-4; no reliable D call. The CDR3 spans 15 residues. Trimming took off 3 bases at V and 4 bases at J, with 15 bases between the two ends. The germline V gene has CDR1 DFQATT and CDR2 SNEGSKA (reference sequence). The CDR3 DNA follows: TGCAGTGCTAGCAGTCCTAGGAGTGGTAATGAAAAACTGTTTTTT. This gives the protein CSASSPRSGNEKLFF.

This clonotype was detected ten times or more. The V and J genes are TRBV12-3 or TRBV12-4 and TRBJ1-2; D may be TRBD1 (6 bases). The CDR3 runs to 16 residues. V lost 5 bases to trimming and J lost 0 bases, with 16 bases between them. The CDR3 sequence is CASSRLGAATNYGYTF. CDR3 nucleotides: TGTGCCAGCAGTAGGCTGGGGGCCGCTACTAACTATGGCTACACCTTC.

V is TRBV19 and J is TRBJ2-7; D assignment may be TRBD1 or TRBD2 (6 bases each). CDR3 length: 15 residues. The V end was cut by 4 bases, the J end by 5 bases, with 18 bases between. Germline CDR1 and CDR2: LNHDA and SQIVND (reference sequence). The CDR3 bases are TGTGCCAGTAGTACGACGGGGGCGCGGAACAACGAGCAGTACTTC. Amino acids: CASSTTGARNNEQYF.

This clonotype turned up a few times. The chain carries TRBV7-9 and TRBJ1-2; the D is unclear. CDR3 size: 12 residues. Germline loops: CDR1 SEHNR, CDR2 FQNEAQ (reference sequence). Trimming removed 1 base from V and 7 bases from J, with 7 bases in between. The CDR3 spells CASSLVWVGYTF. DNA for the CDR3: TGTGCCAGCAGCTTAGTTTGGGTTGGCTACACCTTC. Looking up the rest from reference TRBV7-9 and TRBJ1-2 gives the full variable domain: DTGVSQNPRHKITKRGQNVTFRCDPISEHNRLYWYRQTLGQGPEFLTYFQNEAQLEKSRLLSDRFSAERPKGSFSTLEIQRTEQGDSAMYLCASSLVWVGYTFGSGTRLTVV.

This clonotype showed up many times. The CDR3, as DNA: TGTGCCAGCAGCCCGTGGGAGGGCGGACTAGCCAAAAACATTCAGTACTTC. It yields the protein CASSPWEGGLAKNIQYF. The chain combines TRBV11-2 with TRBJ2-4, with TRBD2 identical over 7 bases. With V trimmed by 5 bases and J by 0 bases, 10 bases remained unmatched. Germline lookup yields CDR1 SGHAT and CDR2 FQNNGV. The CDR3 has 17 amino acids.

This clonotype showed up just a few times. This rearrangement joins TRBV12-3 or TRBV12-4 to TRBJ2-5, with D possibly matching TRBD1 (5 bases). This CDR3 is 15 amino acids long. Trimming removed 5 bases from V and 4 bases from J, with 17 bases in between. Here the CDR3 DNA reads TGTGCCAGCAGTGTAACAGGTAGCTCAGGAGAGACCCAGTACTTC. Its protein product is CASSVTGSSGETQYF.

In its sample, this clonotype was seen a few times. The CDR3 protein is CASSERQAQYF. In DNA form, the CDR3 reads TGTGCCAGCAGCGAAAGACAGGCACAGTACTTC. V is TRBV7-2 and J is TRBJ2-7; tentatively, D is TRBD1 (6 bases). Trimming removed 5 bases from V and 10 bases from J, with 12 bases in between. There are 11 residues in the CDR3. The germline V gene has CDR1 SGHTA and CDR2 FQGNSA.

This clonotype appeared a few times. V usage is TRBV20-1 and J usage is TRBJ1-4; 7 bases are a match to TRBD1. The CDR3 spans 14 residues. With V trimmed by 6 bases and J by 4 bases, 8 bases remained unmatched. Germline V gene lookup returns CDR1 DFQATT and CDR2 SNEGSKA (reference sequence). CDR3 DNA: TGCAGTGCGCAACAGGGGTCTGGTAATGAAAAACTGTTTTTT. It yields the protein CSAQQGSGNEKLFF.

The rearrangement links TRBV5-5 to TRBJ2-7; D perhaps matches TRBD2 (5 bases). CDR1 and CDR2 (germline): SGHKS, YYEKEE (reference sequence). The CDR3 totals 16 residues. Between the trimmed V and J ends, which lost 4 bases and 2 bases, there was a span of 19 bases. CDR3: CASSAYSFGSPYEQYF. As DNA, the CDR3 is TGTGCCAGCAGCGCTTATAGTTTTGGGAGCCCCTACGAGCAGTACTTC.

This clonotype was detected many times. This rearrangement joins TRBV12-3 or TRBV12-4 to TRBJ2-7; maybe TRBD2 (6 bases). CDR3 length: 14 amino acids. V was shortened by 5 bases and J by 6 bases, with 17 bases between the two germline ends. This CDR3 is CASSPGEVRLEQYF. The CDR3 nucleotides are TGTGCCAGCAGTCCTGGGGAGGTGCGGCTCGAGCAGTACTTC.

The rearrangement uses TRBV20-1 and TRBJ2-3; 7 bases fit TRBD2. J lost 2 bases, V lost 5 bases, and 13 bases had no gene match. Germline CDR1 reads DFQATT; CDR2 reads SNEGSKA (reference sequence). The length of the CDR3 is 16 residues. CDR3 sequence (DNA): TGCAGTGCTGATCTGAGGGGAGCGGGGAACACAGATACGCAGTATTTT. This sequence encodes CSADLRGAGNTDTQYF.

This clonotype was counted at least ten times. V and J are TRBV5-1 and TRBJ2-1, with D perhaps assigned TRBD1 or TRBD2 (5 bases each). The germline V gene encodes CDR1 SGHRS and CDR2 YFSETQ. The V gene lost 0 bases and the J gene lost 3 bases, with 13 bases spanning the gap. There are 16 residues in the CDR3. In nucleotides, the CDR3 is TGCGCCAGCAGCTTGGAGGTGTGGGACCACTACAATGAGCAGTTCTTC. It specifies CASSLEVWDHYNEQFF. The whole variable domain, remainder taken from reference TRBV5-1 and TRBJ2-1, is KAGVTQTPRYLIKTRGQQVTLSCSPISGHRSVSWYQQTPGQGLQFLFEYFSETQRNKGNFPGRFSGRQFSNSRSEMNVSTLELGDSALYLCASSLEVWDHYNEQFFGPGTRLTVL.

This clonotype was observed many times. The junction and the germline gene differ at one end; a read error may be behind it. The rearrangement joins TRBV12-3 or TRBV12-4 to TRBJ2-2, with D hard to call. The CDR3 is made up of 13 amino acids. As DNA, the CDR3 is TGTGCCAGCAGCTTAGTCGGCCCCGGGGAGCTGTTTTTT. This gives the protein CASSLVGPGELFF.

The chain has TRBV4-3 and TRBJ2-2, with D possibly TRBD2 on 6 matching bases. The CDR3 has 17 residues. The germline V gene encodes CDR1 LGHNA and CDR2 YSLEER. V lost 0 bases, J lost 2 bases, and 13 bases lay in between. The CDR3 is CASSQEGGEGNTGELFF. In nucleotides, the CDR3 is TGCGCCAGCAGCCAAGAAGGAGGGGAAGGCAACACCGGGGAGCTGTTTTTT.

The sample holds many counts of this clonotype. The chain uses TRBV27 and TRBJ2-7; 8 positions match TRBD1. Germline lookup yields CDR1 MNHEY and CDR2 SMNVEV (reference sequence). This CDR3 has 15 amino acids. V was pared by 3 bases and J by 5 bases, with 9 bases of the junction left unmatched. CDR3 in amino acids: CASSLIRTGHHEQYF. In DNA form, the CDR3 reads TGTGCCAGCAGTTTGATTAGGACAGGGCACCACGAGCAGTACTTC.